This T cell receptor beta chain came from a study of Tregs in tolerant kidney transplant recipients (dated by TCRdb to between 2017 and 2020). In the study overall: The study applied TCRbeta sequencing to find donor-specific regulatory T cells before combined kidney and bone marrow transplantation and then followed those same cells after transplant. In a few healthy controls, several methods of expanding Tregs specific for an allogeneic donor were compared by TCRbeta repertoire sequencing.

CDR1 and CDR2, looked up from the germline V gene, are SGHRS and YFSETQ. The CDR3 runs 17 residues from the cysteine to the phenylalanine. Just CDR3 DNA is preserved here, 51 bases in frame from base 1. Clipping removes 4 bases from V and 2 bases from J, with 5 as the unmatched junction base count. The full study reports these points: Because the study included only a small number of patients, the results must be confirmed in larger populations and under other immunosuppression protocols. Biological reproducibility was not directly assessed, although technical replication error appeared to be minimal. Expanding Tregs with activated donor B cells appeared to identify the most biologically relevant and donor-specific TCRbeta repertoire.

For TCRbeta CDR3 sequencing, genomic DNA from the sorted cells was extracted using the QIAGEN DNeasy Blood and Tissue Kit. High-throughput TCRbeta CDR3 sequencing, which included PCR amplification with bias correction and internal controls, was done commercially through immunoSEQ. Turning to the authors' computational methods: Unique productive TCRbeta sequences were defined by CDR3 nucleotide sequence when primers matched and otherwise by CDR3 amino acid sequence together with Vbeta and Jbeta genes. To correct for sorting error, sequences found in more than one sorted population at a frequency ratio of 2:1 or less were discarded, and the remaining shared sequences were assigned to the population with the higher frequency. Donor-reactive sequences were defined as at least 5-fold expanded in CFSE-low cells versus unstimulated cells, with frequency of at least 0.01% in CFSE-low cells. Repertoire divergence was quantified by Jensen-Shannon divergence calculated from the top 100 TCRbeta sequences ranked by frequency. For samples with multiple sequencing runs, sorting error was corrected in each run separately before the runs were combined. Not all clones reach the TCRdb copy of this immuneACCESS table, which keeps in-frame sequences only. Checked studies attribute under half of the gap to unresolved V genes and leave the rest unexplained. Clonal size and the V and J genes are those of that table, whereas D and trimming came from the DNA. This sample lists tens of thousands of clones; around 90% were detected once. 0.55% to 0.75% of the sample rests with the top ten.

Unstimulated Tregs (CD4+CD25+CD127-), CD4+ non-Tregs (CD4+CD25-), CD4 and CD8 cells were FACS-sorted from thawed PBMCs. Thawed PBMCs were rested overnight at 37 degrees C with 150 to 200 IU/ml IL-2 before Treg sorting. Blood from healthy controls was obtained either from healthy volunteers or as purchased buffy coats. Healthy control blood was processed to PBMCs with a Ficoll density gradient and then cryopreserved, whereas patient PBMCs were collected both before and after transplant. In the case of this clone: Its antigen is unknown. Base-call qualities are not available, and no considerably larger clone is one nucleotide away.

The chain couples TRBV5-1 to TRBJ2-2, and 13 junctional nucleotides match TRBD2. The receptor was derived from a human donor in good health. The specimen was Tregs from blood. The CDR3 in this case is CASSRGTSGTNTGELFF. In nucleotides, the sequence is TGCGCCAGCAGCAGAGGGACTAGCGGGACCAACACCGGGGAGCTGTTTTTT.